Following are 23 T cell receptor beta chains from one sample sequenced in a study of OX40 agonist ivuxolimab in advanced cancers. Assay used: immunoSEQ multiplex PCR; TCRdb lists only in-frame clones, some missing. The table includes tens of thousands of clones, around 90% detected once. Sequenced material: CD4+ or CD8+ T cells sorted from blood, taken in a trial of the OX40 agonist ivuxolimab. Receptor source: an adult with an advanced solid tumor such as melanoma, head and neck, liver or kidney cancer.

CDR3 coding DNA: TGTGCCTGGAGCGGGACAACTAATGAAAAACTGTTTTTT. It codes for CAWSGTTNEKLFF. The chain uses TRBV30 and TRBJ1-4; D is uncertain. V was pared by 3 bases and J by 0 bases, with 5 bases between. CDR3 length equals 13 residues. The germline CDR1 and CDR2 sequences are GTSNPN and SVGIG (reference sequence).

The chain couples TRBV6-1 to TRBJ1-1; D unclear. The CDR3 sequence is 12 residues long. V was cut by 4 bases and J by 6 bases, with 9 bases left in between. Germline V gene lookup returns CDR1 MNHNS and CDR2 SASEGT. The CDR3 bases are TGTGCCAGCAGTGCGGGGAGGTCTGAAGCTTTCTTT. This sequence encodes CASSAGRSEAFF.

The genes are TRBV10-3 and TRBJ2-7, with a weak D call TRBD1 (6 bases). Germline CDR1 is ENHRY and CDR2 is SYGVKD. The CDR3 is made up of 14 amino acids. With 0 bases removed from V and 4 bases from J, the gap between germline ends came to 10 bases. CDR3 amino acids: CAISESRDTYEQYF. The CDR3 coding sequence is TGTGCCATCAGTGAGTCCCGGGACACGTACGAGCAGTACTTC.

This clone was seen once. The chain couples TRBV2 to TRBJ2-3; 10 bases match TRBD2. Per germline, CDR1 SNHLY and CDR2 FYNNEI. The CDR3 covers 16 residues. J lost 0 bases, V lost 4 bases, and 4 bases had no gene match. The CDR3 bases are TGTGCCAGCAGTGGTTCACTAGCGGGGAGCACAGATACGCAGTATTTT. Its protein is CASSGSLAGSTDTQYF.

The chain is built from TRBV28 and TRBJ1-2; 9 bases match TRBD1. CDR1 and CDR2 (germline): MDHEN, SYDVKM. V was pared by 6 bases and J by 8 bases, with 7 bases of the junction left unmatched. The CDR3 runs to 13 residues. CDR3 bases: TGTGCCAGCAGCCCCAGTACAGGGGGCGGCTACACCTTC. Translated: CASSPSTGGGYTF.

V usage is TRBV5-8 and J usage is TRBJ1-2; D gene ambiguous. The germline gives CDR1 SGHTS, CDR2 YDEGEE. Trimming cost V 3 bases and J 2 bases, with 11 bases left between them. The CDR3 consists of 14 residues. The CDR3: CASSSTDGNYGYTF. CDR3 in DNA: TGTGCCAGCAGCTCCACGGACGGGAACTATGGCTACACCTTC.

The chain links TRBV7-6 to TRBJ2-5; TRBD2 aligns across 7 bases. After removal of 2 bases from V and 9 bases from J, the junction contained 9 bases not matched to a gene. Germline V CDR1 and CDR2: SGHVS, FNYEAQ. This CDR3 comprises 14 residues. CDR3 sequence reads: CASSLTSALRAQYF. The CDR3 bases are TGTGCCAGCAGCTTAACTAGCGCCTTGAGGGCCCAGTACTTC.

The gene calls are TRBV7-2 and TRBJ2-3, with 10 bases fitting TRBD1. V lost 1 base to trimming and J lost 7 bases; unmatched junction nucleotides: 5. The germline V gene has CDR1 SGHTA and CDR2 FQGNSA. CDR3 size: 15 residues. The CDR3 loop is CASSLVGQGMNTQYF. The DNA of the CDR3 is TGTGCCAGCAGCTTAGTGGGACAGGGGATGAATACGCAGTATTTT.

The rearrangement joins TRBV7-6 to TRBJ2-5; tentative D call: TRBD1 (6 bases). Germline values: CDR1 SGHVS, CDR2 FNYEAQ. This CDR3 has 15 residues. Trimming removed 5 bases at V and 2 bases at J, with 15 bases between. CDR3 nucleotides: TGTGCCAGCAGCCCCCGGTCCGGGACACAAGAGACCCAGTACTTC. Translated: CASSPRSGTQETQYF.

The genes are TRBV15 and TRBJ2-1; TRBD2 agrees at 7 bases. This CDR3 spans 15 amino acids. Germline V gives CDR1 LNHNV, CDR2 YYDKDF (reference sequence). V lost 5 bases to trimming and J lost 7 bases; unmatched junction nucleotides: 11. The CDR3 DNA sequence: TGTGCCACCAGCGGAGGTGGCGGGAGAAGGAATGAGCAGTTCTTC. Its translation is CATSGGGGRRNEQFF.

V gene TRBV6-5 combines with J gene TRBJ2-7; 10 bases align to TRBD2. CDR3 length equals 14 residues. Germline assignment: CDR1 MNHEY and CDR2 SVGAGI. The V and J ends lost 7 bases and 6 bases, in that order; junction bases with no gene match: 9. The CDR3 DNA reads TGTGCCAGCATTAGGGCTAGCGGGAGCGGCGAGCAGTACTTC. The encoded protein is CASIRASGSGEQYF.

The V and J genes are TRBV28 and TRBJ2-6; D not certain. The V gene's germline CDR1 is MDHEN and CDR2 SYDVKM. The CDR3 extends over 15 amino acids. V was pared by 6 bases and J by 0 bases, with 9 bases between. The CDR3 loop reads CASRSRASGANVLTF. CDR3 DNA: TGTGCCAGCAGGTCCAGAGCCTCTGGGGCCAACGTCCTGACTTTC.

The CDR3 protein is CASSWTSGSTDTQYF. Here the CDR3 DNA reads TGTGCCAGCAGCTGGACTAGCGGGAGTACAGATACGCAGTATTTT. The chain uses TRBV7-2 and TRBJ2-3, with 13 nucleotides matching TRBD2. There are 15 residues in the CDR3. V shed 4 bases, J shed 3 bases, and the junction held 1 base outside the gene matches. Germline lookup yields CDR1 SGHTA and CDR2 FQGNSA.

The V gene is TRBV6-6, the J gene TRBJ2-2; TRBD2 aligns across 12 bases. The germline V gene has CDR1 MNHNY and CDR2 SVGAGI (reference sequence). Germline trimming cut 7 bases from V and 4 bases from J; bases unmatched to any gene: 7. The CDR3 covers 16 residues. CDR3 nucleotides: TGTGCCAGCAAACCGCTAGCGGGAGGGGGCACCGGGGAGCTGTTTTTT. Protein: CASKPLAGGGTGELFF.

The chain links TRBV7-3 to TRBJ2-7; TRBD2 matches at 7 bases. The CDR3 extends over 15 amino acids. V dropped 5 bases and J dropped 2; count of bases not matched to a gene: 9. The germline V gene encodes CDR1 SGHTA and CDR2 FQGTGA. The CDR3 DNA reads as TGTGCCAGCAGCCCCCGGGCTAGCGGCCCCTACGAGCAGTACTTC. Residues: CASSPRASGPYEQYF.

This clone was recorded a few times. The rearrangement uses TRBV6-1 and TRBJ2-5, with 10 nucleotides matching TRBD1. The germline V gene has CDR1 MNHNS and CDR2 SASEGT. V trimming: 6 bases; J trimming: 5 bases; junction bases outside the gene matches: 6. There are 14 residues in the CDR3. The CDR3 bases are TGTGCCAGCAGGATCTCGGGACAGGGGGAGACCCAGTACTTC. It codes for CASRISGQGETQYF.

V and J are TRBV7-2 and TRBJ1-4; weak D call: TRBD1 (6 bases). Germline values: CDR1 SGHTA, CDR2 FQGNSA. CDR3 length: 14 amino acids. V shed 4 bases and J shed 10 bases, with 16 bases lying between them. In DNA, the CDR3 is TGTGCCAGCAGCTACTCTTGGACAGCGACAAAACTGTTTTTT. Translation gives CASSYSWTATKLFF. The whole variable domain, filled in from reference TRBV7-2 and TRBJ1-4, reads GAGVSQSPSNKVTEKGKDVELRCDPISGHTALYWYRQSLGQGLEFLIYFQGNSAPDKSGLPSDRFSAERTGGSVSTLTIQRTQQEDSAVYLCASSYSWTATKLFFGSGTQLSVL.

The chain combines TRBV19 with TRBJ2-1; D remains ambiguous. Per the germline V gene, CDR1 is LNHDA and CDR2 is SQIVND (reference sequence). The CDR3 totals 13 residues. The ends were cut back, 8 bases at V and 8 bases at J, with 16 bases in the middle. The CDR3 bases are TGTGCCAGTGCCCGCTCTGCGGACCATGAGCAGTTCTTC. It translates to CASARSADHEQFF.

The V and J genes are TRBV19 and TRBJ2-1, with 14 bases identical to TRBD2. CDR1 is LNHDA, CDR2 SQIVND, per germline (reference sequence). Losses at the gene ends were 2 bases for V and 9 bases for J; bases not matched to a gene: 12. The CDR3 spans 18 residues. The CDR3 sequence: CASSISGQGLAGVVEQFF. The CDR3 coding sequence is TGTGCCAGTAGTATATCAGGACAGGGACTAGCGGGAGTGGTTGAGCAGTTCTTC.

The J gene is TRBJ2-5, the V gene TRBV25-1, with TRBD2 matching over 13 bases. Germline assignment: CDR1 MGHDK and CDR2 SYGVNS. The CDR3 is 15 residues long. Trimming removed 3 bases from V and 2 bases from J; junction bases left unmatched: 0. In DNA, the CDR3 is TGTGCCAGCAGTGAGACTAGCGGGGGGCAAGAGACCCAGTACTTC. It specifies CASSETSGGQETQYF.

The gene calls are TRBV7-2 and TRBJ1-4; TRBD1 matches 8 bases. After removal of 5 bases from V and 6 bases from J, the junction contained 8 bases not matched to a gene. Germline CDR1 reads SGHTA; CDR2 reads FQGNSA. The CDR3 totals 15 residues. CDR3 nucleotides: TGTGCCAGCAGCCCCCAGGGGGCGCCGTATGAAAAACTGTTTTTT. Translated: CASSPQGAPYEKLFF.

The chain links TRBV6-1 to TRBJ1-3; 8 nucleotides align to TRBD1. This CDR3 is 15 amino acids long. Germline loops: CDR1 MNHNS, CDR2 SASEGT. With V trimmed by 7 bases and J by 4 bases, 9 bases remained unmatched. Written as DNA, the CDR3 is TGTGCCAGCATTAAGGACAGGGTGGCGGGAAACACCATATATTTT. Translating it yields CASIKDRVAGNTIYF.

This clone has a handful of counts. V usage is TRBV11-2 and J usage is TRBJ2-7; D possibly corresponds to TRBD1 (5 bases). This CDR3 comprises 14 residues. Germline CDR1 SGHAT, CDR2 FQNNGV. Trimming cost V 4 bases and J 6 bases, with 16 bases left between them. The CDR3 region is CASSSNRQGLEQYF. The CDR3, as DNA: TGTGCCAGCAGCTCAAACAGGCAGGGTCTCGAGCAGTACTTC.